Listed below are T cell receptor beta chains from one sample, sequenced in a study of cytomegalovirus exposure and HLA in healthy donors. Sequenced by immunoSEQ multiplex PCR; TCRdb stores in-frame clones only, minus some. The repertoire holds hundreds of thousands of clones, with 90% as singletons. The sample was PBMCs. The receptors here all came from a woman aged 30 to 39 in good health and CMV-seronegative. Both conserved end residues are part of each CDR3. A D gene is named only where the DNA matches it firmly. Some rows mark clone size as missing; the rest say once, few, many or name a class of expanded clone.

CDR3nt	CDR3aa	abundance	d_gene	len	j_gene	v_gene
TGTGCCAGCAGCCACGGGACAGGTGGCAACGAGCAGTACTTC	CASSHGTGGNEQYF	NA	TRBD1	14	TRBJ2-7	TRBV4-2
TGTGCCAGCAGTTCACAGGGGGGGGGAAGCCGTGGGAAACTGTTTTTT	CASSSQGGGSRGKLFF	NA	TRBD1	16	TRBJ1-4	TRBV28
TGCAGCGTTGGGGGCAGGGAGGTTGCTAACTATGGCTACACCTTC	CSVGGREVANYGYTF	NA	NA	15	TRBJ1-2	TRBV29-1
TGCGCCAGCGGCGGGACACTGGTCACCTACGAGCAGTACTTC	CASGGTLVTYEQYF	NA	NA	14	TRBJ2-7	TRBV5-1
TGTGCCAGCAGCTTGATGGGCCAGCCCCAGCATTTT	CASSLMGQPQHF	NA	NA	12	TRBJ1-5	TRBV5-6
TGTGCCACCAGAACTGACAGTTTCACTGAAGCTTTCTTT	CATRTDSFTEAFF	NA	NA	13	TRBJ1-1	TRBV15
TGTGCCAGCAGCTTGGCGGGACAGGGTAGCACAGATACGCAGTATTTT	CASSLAGQGSTDTQYF	NA	TRBD1	16	TRBJ2-3	TRBV5-6
TGTGCCAGCAGCTTGCCCAAGACTAGCGGGGAGTACAATGAGCAGTTCTTC	CASSLPKTSGEYNEQFF	once	TRBD2	17	TRBJ2-1	TRBV7-2
TGTGCCAGCAGGGGAAGGCCGACCCCCACAGATACGCAGTATTTT	CASRGRPTPTDTQYF	NA	NA	15	TRBJ2-3	TRBV6-1
TGTGCCACCAGCAGAGCCCTTTTACAGGGTGGCAGGAACACCATATATTTT	CATSRALLQGGRNTIYF	NA	NA	17	TRBJ1-3	TRBV15
TGTGCCAGCAGCCCTAGCGGGAGGGGAGCACCCACAGATACGCAGTATTTT	CASSPSGRGAPTDTQYF	NA	TRBD2	17	TRBJ2-3	TRBV5-6
TGCGCCAGCAGCCCGACCCTGGGACAGGGGATGTATGGCTACACCTTC	CASSPTLGQGMYGYTF	NA	TRBD1	16	TRBJ1-2	TRBV5-1
TGCGCCAGCAGCCAGACAGGGTTGGGCACAGATACGCAGTATTTT	CASSQTGLGTDTQYF	once	TRBD1	15	TRBJ2-3	TRBV4-1
TGCGCCAGCAGCCAAGTTGATAGCGGGAGCAATGAGCAGTTCTTC	CASSQVDSGSNEQFF	NA	TRBD2	15	TRBJ2-1	TRBV4-3
TGTGCCAGCTCAAAAGAAGGCGGGATCTCAGATACGCAGTATTTT	CASSKEGGISDTQYF	NA	NA	15	TRBJ2-3	TRBV18
TGTGCCAGCAGCCAAGGGGGATCCTACGAGCAGTACTTC	CASSQGGSYEQYF	NA	NA	13	TRBJ2-7	TRBV14
TGTGCCAGCAGCTTAGAGATCGCTAGCGGCTCCTACGAGCAGTACTTC	CASSLEIASGSYEQYF	NA	TRBD2	16	TRBJ2-7	TRBV11-2
TGTGCCAGCAGCTCGACAGGGGGAGCCGGATACGAGCAGTACTTC	CASSSTGGAGYEQYF	NA	TRBD1	15	TRBJ2-7	TRBV7-3
TGTGCCAGCAGCGTCGCTGGTGCTAGCGGGATCACAGATACGCAGTATTTT	CASSVAGASGITDTQYF	NA	TRBD2	17	TRBJ2-3	TRBV9
TGTGCCAGCAGCTCGCTCGAGGGACTAGCGGGATTAGGCTCCTACAATGAGCAGTTCTTC	CASSSLEGLAGLGSYNEQFF	NA	TRBD2	20	TRBJ2-1	TRBV7-6
TGTGCCAGCAGTTCGACTCAAAACTACAATGAGCAGTTCTTC	CASSSTQNYNEQFF	NA	NA	14	TRBJ2-1	TRBV27
TGTGCCAGCCCAGGGGACAACAATCAGCCCCAGCATTTT	CASPGDNNQPQHF	NA	NA	13	TRBJ1-5	TRBV19
TGTGCCAGCAGTAGACAGGGTTTCCAAGAGACCCAGTACTTC	CASSRQGFQETQYF	NA	TRBD1	14	TRBJ2-5	TRBV7-7
TGTGCCAGCAGTTTGCCTTCTGGAGAAAAACTGTTTTTT	CASSLPSGEKLFF	NA	NA	13	TRBJ1-4	TRBV28
TGTGCTAGTGGTATGCCGGCCCCAACTATTGGGACCCAGTACTTC	CASGMPAPTIGTQYF	NA	NA	15	TRBJ2-5	TRBV12-5
TGTGCCAGCAGTGAATCTGGGGGCGCGCAAACCGGGGAGCTGTTTTTT	CASSESGGAQTGELFF	NA	NA	16	TRBJ2-2	TRBV25-1